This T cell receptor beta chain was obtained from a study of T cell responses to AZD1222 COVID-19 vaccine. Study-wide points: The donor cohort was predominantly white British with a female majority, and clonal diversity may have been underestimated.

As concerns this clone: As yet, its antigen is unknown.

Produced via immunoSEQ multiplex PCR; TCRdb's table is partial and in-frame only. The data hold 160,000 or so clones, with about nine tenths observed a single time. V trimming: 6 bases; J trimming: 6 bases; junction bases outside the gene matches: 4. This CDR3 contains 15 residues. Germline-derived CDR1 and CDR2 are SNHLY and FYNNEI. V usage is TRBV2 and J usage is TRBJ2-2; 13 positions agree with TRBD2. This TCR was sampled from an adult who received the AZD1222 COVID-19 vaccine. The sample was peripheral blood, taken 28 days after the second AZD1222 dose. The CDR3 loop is CASRPTSGRAGELFF. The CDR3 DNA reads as TGTGCCAGCAGACCCACTAGCGGGAGGGCCGGGGAGCTGTTTTTT.